A selection of T cell receptor beta chains follows, all from one sample in a study of blood T cell repertoires in COVID-19. Sequenced by immunoSEQ multiplex PCR; TCRdb stores in-frame clones only, minus some. The sample carries more than 250,000 clones, about nine tenths recorded once. Input material: PBMCs or T cells enriched from blood (not recorded which). The source of these receptors is a woman between 18 and 29 years old who had recovered from COVID-19. Both conserved end residues are part of each CDR3. The order of the fields is J gene, clone size, V gene, D gene, CDR3 protein, CDR3 DNA. The D gene is left open where the match is weak. Not all rows give a size; the values are once, few, many and, for expanded clones, a class.

TRBJ1-6,.,TRBV11-2,.,CASSSTLYNSPLHF,TGTGCCAGCAGCTCAACATTATATAATTCACCCCTCCACTTT
TRBJ1-2,.,TRBV5-4,.,CASSLQGNYGYTF,TGTGCCAGCAGCTTACAGGGTAACTATGGCTACACCTTC
TRBJ2-2,.,TRBV28,TRBD2,CASSFKRGVTGELFF,TGTGCCAGCAGTTTTAAGCGGGGGGTCACCGGGGAGCTGTTTTTT
TRBJ2-2,.,TRBV6-5,.,CASTRVGTGELFF,TGTGCCAGCACCAGGGTAGGCACCGGGGAGCTGTTTTTT
TRBJ1-4,.,TRBV27,TRBD1,CASSPVRGQGPEKLFF,TGTGCCAGCAGTCCAGTTCGGGGACAGGGACCCGAAAAACTGTTTTTT
TRBJ1-1,few,TRBV15,.,CATSANRGGYTEAFF,TGTGCCACCAGCGCTAATAGGGGGGGCTATACTGAAGCTTTCTTT
TRBJ2-2,.,TRBV5-1,.,CASSLNGDGAGELFF,TGCGCCAGCAGCTTGAACGGGGATGGCGCCGGGGAGCTGTTTTTT
TRBJ1-2,.,TRBV10-3,TRBD1,CAIRGELGQKGDGYTF,TGTGCCATCAGGGGGGAACTGGGACAGAAGGGGGATGGCTACACCTTC
TRBJ1-2,once,TRBV7-2,.,CASSFSGDRNYGYTF,TGTGCCAGCAGCTTTTCCGGCGACAGGAACTATGGCTACACCTTC
TRBJ2-5,few,TRBV4-1,TRBD2,CASSQEQRDTETQYF,TGCGCCAGCAGCCAAGAACAGCGGGATACAGAGACCCAGTACTTC
TRBJ1-1,.,TRBV19,.,CAAKEPGGTEAFF,TGTGCCGCAAAGGAACCGGGAGGCACTGAAGCTTTCTTT
TRBJ2-7,.,TRBV19,.,CASSSKGVEYEQYF,TGTGCCAGTAGTTCAAAGGGGGTCGAGTACGAGCAGTACTTC
TRBJ1-2,once,TRBV28,.,CASSQTVQGYTF,TGTGCCAGCAGTCAGACAGTGCAAGGCTACACCTTC
TRBJ1-2,.,TRBV28,.,CASSLIGRLYGYTF,TGTGCCAGCAGTTTAATCGGGAGACTTTATGGCTACACCTTC
TRBJ1-3,.,TRBV30,.,CAWSPLSIDIFSGNTIYF,TGTGCCTGGAGTCCCCTTTCCATCGACATATTTTCAGGAAACACCATATATTTT
TRBJ1-5,.,TRBV30,.,CAWSRGGGQPQHF,TGTGCCTGGAGTAGGGGGGGCGGTCAGCCCCAGCATTTT
TRBJ2-5,.,TRBV4-2,.,CASSQEGSTSGEETQYF,TGTGCCAGCAGCCAAGAGGGATCGACTAGTGGGGAGGAGACCCAGTACTTC
TRBJ1-2,.,TRBV7-9,.,CASSRYDRKANYGYTF,TGTGCCAGCAGCCGATATGACAGGAAAGCTAACTATGGCTACACCTTC
TRBJ1-2,.,TRBV18,TRBD1,CASSPRTGTNYGYTF,TGTGCCAGCTCACCTCGGACAGGGACTAACTATGGCTACACCTTC
TRBJ2-7,.,TRBV3-1/TRBV3-2,.,CASSQALSLGAITYEQYF,TGTGCCAGCAGCCAAGCCCTTTCACTTGGGGCTATTACCTACGAGCAGTACTTC
TRBJ2-3,.,TRBV7-3,.,CASSLTYSRTDTQYF,TGTGCCAGCAGCTTAACATACAGCCGCACAGATACGCAGTATTTT
TRBJ2-2,.,TRBV6-5,.,CASSYQGSGELFF,TGTGCCAGCAGTTACCAGGGCTCCGGGGAGCTGTTTTTT
TRBJ1-1,.,TRBV11-2,.,CASSSAPGKNTEAFF,TGTGCCAGCAGTTCCGCACCAGGGAAGAACACTGAAGCTTTCTTT
TRBJ2-7,.,TRBV5-1,.,CASSLGSVGAAYEQYF,TGCGCCAGCAGCTTGGGGTCTGTGGGGGCCGCCTACGAGCAGTACTTC
TRBJ2-2,.,TRBV6-6,TRBD2,CASSLRHDGRTHTGELFF,TGTGCCAGCAGTCTACGACATGACGGGAGGACCCACACCGGGGAGCTGTTTTTT
TRBJ1-3,.,TRBV9,.,CASSGRQAQRTGNTIYF,TGTGCCAGCAGCGGCCGGCAGGCCCAAAGGACTGGAAACACCATATATTTT
TRBJ2-7,once,TRBV24-1,.,CATSDRGLPIGEQYF,TGTGCCACCAGTGACCGTGGACTACCCATAGGGGAGCAGTACTTC
TRBJ1-1,.,TRBV7-2,.,CASSLEGAGITEAFF,TGTGCCAGCAGCTTAGAAGGTGCAGGGATCACTGAAGCTTTCTTT
TRBJ2-3,.,TRBV7-9,.,CASSPLDGKFTDTQYF,TGTGCCAGCAGCCCTCTGGACGGGAAATTCACAGATACGCAGTATTTT
TRBJ2-7,.,TRBV18,.,CASSPDSTSYEQYF,TGTGCCAGCTCACCGGACTCAACCTCCTACGAGCAGTACTTC
TRBJ2-1,.,TRBV28,.,CASSLLPSEQFF,TGTGCCAGCAGCCTACTACCGAGTGAGCAGTTCTTC
TRBJ2-3,.,TRBV3-1/TRBV3-2,TRBD2,CASSPLGTSGGAETDTQYF,TGTGCCAGCAGCCCCCTCGGGACTAGCGGGGGGGCCGAGACAGATACGCAGTATTTT
TRBJ1-1,.,TRBV3-1/TRBV3-2,TRBD1,CASSQARGDGSEAFF,TGTGCCAGCAGCCAAGCCAGGGGGGATGGGAGTGAAGCTTTCTTT
TRBJ1-2,.,TRBV28,TRBD1,CASSSDREGYTF,TGTGCCAGCAGTTCGGACAGGGAAGGCTACACCTTC
TRBJ2-7,.,TRBV5-4,TRBD2,CASSWREGPSEQYF,TGTGCCAGCAGCTGGCGGGAGGGCCCCTCGGAGCAGTACTTC
TRBJ1-4,.,TRBV5-8,TRBD1,CASSFPGQINEKLFF,TGTGCCAGCAGCTTCCCGGGACAGATTAATGAAAAACTGTTTTTT
TRBJ1-1,.,TRBV19,.,CASSRMDSKYTEAFF,TGTGCCAGTAGTAGGATGGACAGCAAATACACTGAAGCTTTCTTT
TRBJ1-1,.,TRBV18,.,CASSSNRADFEAFF,TGTGCCAGCTCATCCAACAGGGCAGACTTTGAAGCTTTCTTT
TRBJ2-7,.,TRBV16,TRBD1,CASSQGTDSYEQYF,TGTGCCAGCAGCCAAGGGACAGACTCCTACGAGCAGTACTTC
TRBJ1-1,.,TRBV27,TRBD1,CASQSGTGVGTEAFF,TGTGCCAGCCAATCGGGGACAGGGGTAGGAACTGAAGCTTTCTTT
TRBJ1-6,.,TRBV3-1/TRBV3-2,.,CASSTGLYSPLHF,TGTGCCAGCAGCACAGGGCTATATTCACCCCTCCACTTT
TRBJ1-2,few,TRBV5-1,TRBD1,CASNPAGGAGGYTF,TGCGCCAGCAACCCCGCAGGGGGCGCGGGAGGCTACACCTTC
TRBJ2-5,.,TRBV9,TRBD1,CASSGDRGARTETQYF,TGTGCCAGCAGCGGGGACAGGGGGGCGCGCACCGAGACCCAGTACTTC
TRBJ1-1,.,TRBV29-1,.,CSVATMGLPEAFF,TGCAGCGTAGCCACAATGGGGCTACCTGAAGCTTTCTTT
TRBJ2-7,.,TRBV9,.,CASSEGSSYEQYF,TGTGCCAGCAGCGAGGGGTCTAGCTACGAGCAGTACTTC
TRBJ1-2,few,TRBV6-5,TRBD1,CAIGQGTGYGYTF,TGTGCCATCGGACAGGGGACGGGCTATGGCTACACCTTC
TRBJ2-1,few,TRBV7-9,TRBD1,CASSSLGTGINNEQFF,TGTGCCAGCAGCTCCCTAGGGACAGGAATTAACAATGAGCAGTTCTTC
TRBJ1-5,.,TRBV28,TRBD1,CASSFSDRDNQPQHF,TGTGCCAGCAGTTTCTCGGACAGGGACAATCAGCCCCAGCATTTT
TRBJ1-5,.,TRBV30,.,CAWSRAGDLSNQPQHF,TGTGCCTGGAGTAGGGCGGGCGATCTAAGCAATCAGCCCCAGCATTTT
TRBJ1-5,.,TRBV7-8,.,CASSSQGPNNQPQHF,TGTGCCAGCAGCTCTCAGGGGCCGAACAATCAGCCCCAGCATTTT
TRBJ2-2,few,TRBV9,TRBD2,CASSVTAGGPLYVGELFF,TGTGCCAGCAGCGTAACAGCGGGAGGGCCGCTGTATGTCGGGGAGCTGTTTTTT
TRBJ2-1,.,TRBV27,TRBD2,CASSKAGGNNEQFF,TGTGCCAGCAGTAAAGCGGGGGGAAACAATGAGCAGTTCTTC
TRBJ1-5,.,TRBV5-1,TRBD1,CASSLIPGQDNQPQHF,TGCGCCAGCAGCTTGATCCCGGGACAGGACAATCAGCCCCAGCATTTT